The rows below give T cell receptor beta chains drawn from one sample of a study of blood T cell repertoires in COVID-19. Measured with immunoSEQ multiplex PCR; TCRdb has only the in-frame clones, and not every one. The repertoire holds roughly 80,000 clones, about four fifths seen once, with 18% in the top ten. Sequenced input: peripheral blood. Receptor source: a woman aged 55-70 years with acute or convalescent COVID-19. Each CDR3 is given without its conserved first and last residue. Fields, in order: V gene, clone size, CDR3 protein. For some rows the clone size is stated as once, few or many, or as a class when expanded; others skip it.

TRBV7-2 | NA | ASSSQVNGNSPLH
TRBV29-1 | NA | SVQGTLSTDTQY
TRBV5-4 | medium-sized | ASSVDRGFQETQY
TRBV7-2 | NA | ASSLATRSYEQY
TRBV5-3 | few | ARRPTGGSPLH
TRBV11-2 | NA | ASSTTGAYTEAF
TRBV27 | many | ASSWGGVDNEQF
TRBV7-9 | NA | ASSPGGLGGNQPQH
TRBV7-2 | NA | ASSFSGGTETQY
TRBV5-1 | NA | ASSGSMFSYNEQF
TRBV11-2 | NA | ASSLEGIWTGIGTGELF
TRBV10-3 | NA | AISVTRTDTNQPQH
TRBV29-1 | medium-sized | SVEGLVGNEQF
TRBV30 | NA | AWSVDRAVREKLF
TRBV18 | NA | ASSPRLPGQGRTGANVLT
TRBV5-6 | NA | ASSLGGRAENYGYT
TRBV7-2 | once | ASSFAREDTQY
TRBV7-9 | many | ASSSGQGEDEQY
TRBV9 | NA | ASSRTARTALSYEQY
TRBV5-6 | NA | ASSSWGMRGTEAF
TRBV11-2 | NA | ASSPNPSGGPYNEQF
TRBV5-3 | NA | ARRTVGKF
TRBV28 | once | ASSWTGGNTEAF
TRBV28 | once | ASTVGQQPQH
TRBV5-1 | NA | ASSGGGRVNEQF
TRBV10-3 | NA | AISESFSPTGGADQPQH
TRBV18 | NA | ASSPRDGSSYEQY
TRBV6-5 | once | ASRATGAAQH
TRBV3-1/TRBV3-2 | few | ASSQEQGEQPQH
TRBV28 | NA | ASSLGPGEYGYT
TRBV4-1 | NA | ASSQTPGHLQETQY
TRBV2 | NA | ASSGNSVVGYT
TRBV7-2 | NA | ASSPPGGWYNEQF
TRBV12-3/TRBV12-4 | NA | ASSAYRGQPQH
TRBV18 | NA | ASSPRQGAYNEQF
TRBV24-1 | NA | ATSDSMRETQY
TRBV7-6 | few | ASSLPRGKLF
TRBV5-5 | NA | ASSRHSDSGNTIY
TRBV24-1 | NA | ATSDLGGSWDEQF
TRBV27 | NA | ASSFLPGRDTEAF
TRBV7-2 | once | ASSLTDSRNQPQH
TRBV2 | once | ASSESPQQGLSGNTIY